The subject of this entry is one T cell receptor (beta chain). Its antigen is still unknown. The source of the sample is a study of OX40 agonist ivuxolimab in advanced cancers. Study outcomes and limitations: On average, CD8+ T cells had more expanded clones than CD4+.

The table came from immunoSEQ multiplex PCR; TCRdb's copy has only in-frame clones and leaves some out. Seen here are around 80,000 clones, approximately 84% observed once, and the top ten hold around 2.7%. The TCR originated in an adult with an advanced solid tumor such as melanoma, head and neck, liver or kidney cancer. The source material was CD4+ or CD8+ T cells sorted from blood, sampled in a trial of the OX40 agonist ivuxolimab.

The CDR3 DNA follows: TGTGCCAGCGAGACACCCACCTACGAGCAGTACTTC. The encoded protein is CASETPTYEQYF. The chain uses TRBV2 and TRBJ2-7; D gene uncertain. The ends were cut back, 8 bases at V and 2 bases at J, with 10 bases in the middle. This CDR3 comprises 12 residues. Germline loops: CDR1 SNHLY, CDR2 FYNNEI.